This T cell receptor beta chain stems from a study of identifying expanded T cells in peripheral blood. Overall study results and limits: Across healthy donors, higher total template counts meant significantly greater approximately 2-week count variance. Approximately 1.1 clones differed between technical replicates, versus around 15 and 18 over time.

In regard to this clone: The antigen is unknown.

During the collection period, no donor immune events like infections were recorded. The CDR3 has 13 amino acids. Germline V gene lookup returns CDR1 SNHLY and CDR2 FYNNEI. V shed 4 bases and J shed 2 bases, with 8 bases lying between them. TCRdb keeps only in-frame clones here, not all; method: immunoSEQ multiplex PCR. The sample lists approximately 100,000 clones; around 89% were seen once. The chain combines TRBV2 with TRBJ2-5; D could derive from TRBD1 or TRBD2 (6 bases each). Sample: blood. The clonotype originates from a person aged 18 to 75 in good health. This chain's CDR3 is CASSGGGQETQYF. CDR3 in DNA: TGTGCCAGCAGTGGAGGGGGGCAAGAGACCCAGTACTTC.